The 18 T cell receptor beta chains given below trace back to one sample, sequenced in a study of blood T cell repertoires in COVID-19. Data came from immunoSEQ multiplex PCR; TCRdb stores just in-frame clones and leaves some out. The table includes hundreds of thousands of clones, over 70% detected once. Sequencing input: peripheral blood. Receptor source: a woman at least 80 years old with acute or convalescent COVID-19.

The DNA of the CDR3 is TGTGCCAGCAGTGAAATGGTCGCAGGGAAGAGGAACGCTTTCTTT. It yields the protein CASSEMVAGKRNAFF. The chain recombines TRBV6-1 with TRBJ1-1; possible D gene TRBD1, 5 bases. CDR1 and CDR2 from the germline V gene are MNHNS and SASEGT. Trimming cost V 2 bases and J 11 bases, with 21 bases left between them. There are 15 residues in the CDR3.

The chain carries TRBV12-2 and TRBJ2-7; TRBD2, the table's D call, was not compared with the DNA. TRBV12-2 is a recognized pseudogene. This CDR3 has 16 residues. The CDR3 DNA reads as TGTGCAAGTCGCTTAGGGTCTCGGGAGGACTCCTACGAGCAGTACTTC. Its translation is CASRLGSREDSYEQYF.

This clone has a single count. The CDR3 loop reads CASSVSPGGFSGNTIYF. CDR3 nucleotide sequence: TGTGCCAGCAGCGTATCCCCTGGGGGCTTCTCTGGAAACACCATATATTTT. The chain recombines TRBV9 with TRBJ1-3, with D tentatively TRBD1 (6 bases). Trimming removed 1 base from V and 0 bases from J, with 14 bases in between. The CDR3 length is 17 residues. Per the germline V gene, CDR1 is SGDLS and CDR2 is YYNGEE. Together with reference TRBV9 and TRBJ1-3, the CDR3 gives the full variable domain: DSGVTQTPKHLITATGQRVTLRCSPRSGDLSVYWYQQSLDQGLQFLIQYYNGEERAKGNILERFSAQQFPDLHSELNLSSLELGDSALYFCASSVSPGGFSGNTIYFGEGSWLTVV.

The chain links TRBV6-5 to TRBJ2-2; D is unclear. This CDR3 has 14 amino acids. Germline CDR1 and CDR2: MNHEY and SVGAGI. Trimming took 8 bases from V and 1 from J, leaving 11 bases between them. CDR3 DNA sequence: TGTGCCAGCGAGCCAAGCCAGAACACCGGGGAGCTGTTTTTT. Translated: CASEPSQNTGELFF.

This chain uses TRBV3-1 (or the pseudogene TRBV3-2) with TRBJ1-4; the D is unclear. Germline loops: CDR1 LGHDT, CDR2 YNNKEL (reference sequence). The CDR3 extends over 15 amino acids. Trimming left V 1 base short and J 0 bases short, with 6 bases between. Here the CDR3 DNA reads TGTGCCAGCAGCCAAGGAACTACAACTAATGAAAAACTGTTTTTT. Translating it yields CASSQGTTTNEKLFF.

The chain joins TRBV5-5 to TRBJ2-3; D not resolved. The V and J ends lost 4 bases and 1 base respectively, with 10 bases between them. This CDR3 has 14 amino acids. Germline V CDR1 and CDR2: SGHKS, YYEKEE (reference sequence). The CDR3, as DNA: TGTGCCAGCAGCCCCGTGTCCGGCACAGATACGCAGTATTTT. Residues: CASSPVSGTDTQYF. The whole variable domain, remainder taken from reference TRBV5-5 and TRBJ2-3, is DAGVTQSPTHLIKTRGQQVTLRCSPISGHKSVSWYQQVLGQGPQFIFQYYEKEERGRGNFPDRFSARQFPNYSSELNVNALLLGDSALYLCASSPVSGTDTQYFGPGTRLTVL.

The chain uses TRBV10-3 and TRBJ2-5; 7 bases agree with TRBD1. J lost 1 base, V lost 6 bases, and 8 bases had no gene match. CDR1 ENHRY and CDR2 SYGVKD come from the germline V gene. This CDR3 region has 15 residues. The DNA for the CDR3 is TGTGCCATCAGAAACAGGGGCGACTCCCAAGAGACCCAGTACTTC. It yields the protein CAIRNRGDSQETQYF.

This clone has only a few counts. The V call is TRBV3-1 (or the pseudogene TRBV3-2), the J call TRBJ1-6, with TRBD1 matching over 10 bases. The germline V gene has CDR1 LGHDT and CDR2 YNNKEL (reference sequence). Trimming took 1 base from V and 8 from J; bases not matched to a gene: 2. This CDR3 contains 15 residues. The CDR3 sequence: CASSQAGTGDSPLHF. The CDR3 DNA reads TGTGCCAGCAGCCAAGCCGGGACAGGGGATTCACCCCTCCACTTT.

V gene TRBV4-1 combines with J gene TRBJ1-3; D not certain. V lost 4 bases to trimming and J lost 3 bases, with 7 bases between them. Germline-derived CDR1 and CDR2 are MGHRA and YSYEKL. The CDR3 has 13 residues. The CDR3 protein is CASSLGGGNTIYF. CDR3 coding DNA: TGCGCCAGCAGCCTCGGAGGTGGAAACACCATATATTTT.

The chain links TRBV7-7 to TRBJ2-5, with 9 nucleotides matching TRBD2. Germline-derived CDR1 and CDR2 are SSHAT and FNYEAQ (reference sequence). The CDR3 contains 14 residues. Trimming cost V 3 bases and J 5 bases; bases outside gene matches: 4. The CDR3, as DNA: TGTGCCAGCAGCTTTGGGCTAGCGGGGGAGACCCAGTACTTC. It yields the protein CASSFGLAGETQYF.

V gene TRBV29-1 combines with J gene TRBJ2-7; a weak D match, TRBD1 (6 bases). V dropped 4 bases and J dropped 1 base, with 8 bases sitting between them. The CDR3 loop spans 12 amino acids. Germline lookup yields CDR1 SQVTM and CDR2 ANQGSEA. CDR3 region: CSVAGASYEQYF. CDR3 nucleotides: TGCAGCGTTGCAGGGGCTTCCTACGAGCAGTACTTC.

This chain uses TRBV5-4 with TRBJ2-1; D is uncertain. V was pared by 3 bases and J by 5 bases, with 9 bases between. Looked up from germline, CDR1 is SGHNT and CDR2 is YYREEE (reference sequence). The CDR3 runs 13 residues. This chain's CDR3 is CASSSSYNNEQFF. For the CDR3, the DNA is TGTGCCAGCAGCTCCTCGTACAACAATGAGCAGTTCTTC. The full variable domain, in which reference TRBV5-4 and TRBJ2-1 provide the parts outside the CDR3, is ETGVTQSPTHLIKTRGQQVTLRCSSQSGHNTVSWYQQALGQGPQFIFQYYREEENGRGNFPPRFSGLQFPNYSSELNVNALELDDSALYLCASSSSYNNEQFFGPGTRLTVL.

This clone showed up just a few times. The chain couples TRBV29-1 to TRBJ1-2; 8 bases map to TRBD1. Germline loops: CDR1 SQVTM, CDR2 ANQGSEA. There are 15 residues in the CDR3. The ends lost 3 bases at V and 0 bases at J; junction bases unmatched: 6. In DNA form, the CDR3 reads TGCAGCGTTGATGGGACAGGCCCACCTAACTATGGCTACACCTTC. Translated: CSVDGTGPPNYGYTF.

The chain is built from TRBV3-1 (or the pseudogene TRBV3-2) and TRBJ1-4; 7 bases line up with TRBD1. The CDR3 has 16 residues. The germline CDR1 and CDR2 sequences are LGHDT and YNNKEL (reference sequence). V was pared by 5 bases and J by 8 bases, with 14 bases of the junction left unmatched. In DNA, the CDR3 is TGTGCCAGCAGCGGGGAAGGGGGCGCCGAATGGGAAAAACTGTTTTTT. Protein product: CASSGEGGAEWEKLFF.

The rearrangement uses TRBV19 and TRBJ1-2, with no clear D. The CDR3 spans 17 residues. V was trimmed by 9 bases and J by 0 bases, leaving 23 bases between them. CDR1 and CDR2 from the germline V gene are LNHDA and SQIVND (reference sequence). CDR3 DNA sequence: TGTGCCAGCGAGCAAAAGGGAGTCTCTAAAGCTAACTATGGCTACACCTTC. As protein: CASEQKGVSKANYGYTF.

This CDR3 reads CASSLAWDRLMAYEQYF. The CDR3 region has the DNA TGTGCCAGCAGCTTAGCCTGGGACAGGTTAATGGCCTACGAGCAGTACTTC. The J gene is TRBJ2-7, the V gene TRBV11-2, with 8 nucleotides matching TRBD1. V was clipped by 1 base and J by 2 bases; unmatched bases: 10. This CDR3 has 17 amino acids. CDR1 SGHAT and CDR2 FQNNGV come from the germline V gene.

CDR3 in DNA: TGTGCCAGCAGCTTAGATCCATATTCACCCCTCCACTTT. Its translation: CASSLDPYSPLHF. The chain employs TRBV7-9 and TRBJ1-6, with D unclear. Per the germline V gene, CDR1 is SEHNR and CDR2 is FQNEAQ (reference sequence). The CDR3 totals 13 residues. V lost 1 base to trimming and J lost 8 bases, with 6 bases between them.

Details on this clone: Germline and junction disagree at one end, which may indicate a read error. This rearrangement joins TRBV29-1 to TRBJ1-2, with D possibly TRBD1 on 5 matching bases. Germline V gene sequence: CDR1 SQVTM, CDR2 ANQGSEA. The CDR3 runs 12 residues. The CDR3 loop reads CSVEGHSYGYTF. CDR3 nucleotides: TGCAGCGTGGAAGGACATTCCTATGGCTACACCTTC.